Following are 19 T cell receptor beta chains from one sample sequenced in a study of blood T cell repertoires in COVID-19. Libraries were prepared by immunoSEQ multiplex PCR; TCRdb keeps only in-frame clonotypes and omits some of them. The sample has about 370,000 clones, roughly 86% seen once. What was sequenced was PBMCs or T cells enriched from blood (not recorded which). These receptors were collected from a woman between 25 and 40 years old who had recovered from COVID-19.

The CDR3 DNA reads as TGTGCCAGCAGCCAAGGACAGGGTCACCGCCGTGGCTACACCTTC. It specifies CASSQGQGHRRGYTF. This chain joins TRBV14 and TRBJ1-2; 7 nucleotides line up with TRBD1. V shed 1 base and J 7 bases; nucleotides not matched to a gene: 9. CDR3 size: 15 residues. From germline, CDR1 is SGHDN and CDR2 FVKESK.

This chain links TRBV9 with TRBJ2-5, with 8 positions matching TRBD2. The germline V gene has CDR1 SGDLS and CDR2 YYNGEE. The CDR3 is 13 amino acids. V dropped 4 bases and J dropped 5; count of bases not matched to a gene: 4. CDR3 region: CASSLSGSETQYF. As DNA, the CDR3 is TGTGCCAGCAGCTTAAGCGGGAGTGAGACCCAGTACTTC.

This chain links TRBV13 with TRBJ1-2, with 10 bases lining up with TRBD1. The CDR3 sequence is 17 residues long. V trimming: 3 bases; J trimming: 3 bases; junction bases outside the gene matches: 10. Per germline, CDR1 PRHDT and CDR2 FYEKMQ (reference sequence). The CDR3: CASSFGTGAAVDYGYTF. The CDR3 DNA sequence: TGTGCCAGCAGCTTTGGGACAGGGGCGGCCGTGGACTATGGCTACACCTTC.

This chain's CDR3 is CACLTGKSYNEQFF. CDR3 nucleotides: TGTGCCTGTCTGACAGGCAAATCCTACAATGAGCAGTTCTTC. The genes are TRBV30 and TRBJ2-1; D perhaps matches TRBD1 (6 bases). The germline V and J ends were trimmed by 6 bases and 1 base, with 13 bases remaining between them. The CDR3 runs 14 residues. Germline V CDR1 and CDR2: GTSNPN, SVGIG (reference sequence). Filled out from reference TRBV30 and TRBJ2-1, the complete variable domain reads SQTIHQWPATLVQPVGSPLSLECTVEGTSNPNLYWYRQAAGRGLQLLFYSVGIGQISSEVPQNLSASRPQDRQFILSSKKLLLSDSGFYLCACLTGKSYNEQFFGPGTRLTVL.

The chain recombines TRBV6-2 or TRBV6-3 with TRBJ1-2, with TRBD1 identical over 7 bases. CDR1 and CDR2 from the germline V gene are MNHEY and SVGEGT. The CDR3 spans 11 residues. Trimming took 4 bases from V and 14 from J; bases not matched to a gene: 7. CDR3 coding DNA: TGTGCCAGCAGTTTCCGGGACAGTTCAACCTTC. Translated, it gives CASSFRDSSTF.

The CDR3 nucleotides are TGCGCCAGCAGCCAAGTCTTACTCTGGACAACTAACTATGGCTACACCTTC. Amino acids: CASSQVLLWTTNYGYTF. The V gene is TRBV4-1, the J gene TRBJ1-2; TRBD1 might be the D (5 bases). The CDR3 runs to 17 residues. V lost 1 base to trimming and J lost 0 bases, with 15 bases between them. Germline assignment: CDR1 MGHRA and CDR2 YSYEKL.

This sequence joins TRBV11-3 and TRBJ2-2, with 10 nucleotides matching TRBD2. The trim removed 3 bases at V and 0 bases at J, leaving 4 bases unmatched. The CDR3 extends over 17 amino acids. The V gene's germline CDR1 is SGHNT and CDR2 YENEEA. This CDR3 reads CASSLGLATANTGELFF. The CDR3 DNA is TGTGCCAGCAGCTTGGGACTAGCGACCGCGAACACCGGGGAGCTGTTTTTT. Complete variable domain (other parts from reference TRBV11-3 and TRBJ2-2): EAGVVQSPRYKIIEKKQPVAFWCNPISGHNTLYWYLQNLGQGPELLIRYENEEAVDDSQLPKDRFSAERLKGVDSTLKIQPAELGDSAVYLCASSLGLATANTGELFFGEGSRLTVL.

Here the CDR3 DNA reads TGTGCCAGCAGTGTCCGCAGGGGGACTGAAGCTTTCTTT. Translated, it gives CASSVRRGTEAFF. V and J are TRBV25-1 and TRBJ1-1; 7 positions agree with TRBD1. The trim removed 4 bases at V and 5 bases at J, leaving 4 bases unmatched. CDR1 and CDR2 (germline): MGHDK, SYGVNS. This CDR3 region has 13 residues.

With respect to this clone: Other DNA sequences from this sample encode an identical CDR3 as well. The chain combines TRBV2 with TRBJ1-1; D is perhaps TRBD1 (5 bases). The CDR3 runs 13 residues. Germline V lookup: CDR1 SNHLY, CDR2 FYNNEI. V was cut by 3 bases and J by 2 bases, with 7 bases left in between. Here the CDR3 DNA reads TGTGCCAGCAGTGACAGGGAAAACACTGAAGCTTTCTTT. Translation: CASSDRENTEAFF.

The CDR3 bases are TGTGCCAGCAGCCCACACCAGGGAACAGATACGCAGTATTTT. Translating gives CASSPHQGTDTQYF. This rearrangement joins TRBV7-2 to TRBJ2-3; a weak D match, TRBD1 (5 bases). Trimming took off 5 bases at V and 3 bases at J, with 12 bases between the two ends. CDR3 size: 14 residues. Germline CDR1 and CDR2: SGHTA and FQGNSA.

The chain has TRBV19 and TRBJ2-1, with D possibly TRBD2 on 6 matching bases. With 7 bases removed from V and 8 bases from J, the gap between germline ends came to 18 bases. Germline CDR1 LNHDA, CDR2 SQIVND (reference sequence). The CDR3 has 14 amino acids. CDR3 coding DNA: TGTGCCAGTAACCAAATAGGAGGGAGGCATGAGCAGTTCTTC. Translating gives CASNQIGGRHEQFF.

V gene TRBV2 combines with J gene TRBJ2-7; 11 positions match TRBD2. The CDR3 runs 14 residues. V lost 3 bases and J lost 6; bases outside the gene matches: 4. The germline CDR1 and CDR2 sequences are SNHLY and FYNNEI. Here the CDR3 reads CASSEWLAGGEQYF. Here the CDR3 DNA reads TGTGCCAGCAGTGAGTGGCTAGCGGGAGGCGAGCAGTACTTC.

The J gene is TRBJ2-7, the V gene TRBV7-2, with TRBD1 matching over 7 bases. V lost 5 bases and J lost 2; bases outside the gene matches: 6. This CDR3 has 14 amino acids. Germline V gene sequence: CDR1 SGHTA, CDR2 FQGNSA. The CDR3 is CASSRQGGAYEQYF. The CDR3 DNA is TGTGCCAGCAGCAGACAGGGTGGGGCCTACGAGCAGTACTTC. The full variable domain, with the rest looked up from reference TRBV7-2 and TRBJ2-7, is GAGVSQSPSNKVTEKGKDVELRCDPISGHTALYWYRQSLGQGLEFLIYFQGNSAPDKSGLPSDRFSAERTGGSVSTLTIQRTQQEDSAVYLCASSRQGGAYEQYFGPGTRLTVT.

The CDR3 DNA follows: TGTGCCAGCAGTTCCGGACTAGCGGGAAACACCGGGGAGCTGTTTTTT. Its protein product is CASSSGLAGNTGELFF. This chain links TRBV27 with TRBJ2-2; 12 bases match TRBD2. The CDR3 spans 16 residues. Per germline, CDR1 MNHEY and CDR2 SMNVEV (reference sequence). Trimming cost V 4 bases and J 2 bases; bases outside gene matches: 2.

The gene calls are TRBV5-1 and TRBJ2-5; D uncertain. Germline V gene lookup returns CDR1 SGHRS and CDR2 YFSETQ. This CDR3 region has 14 residues. The germline V and J ends were trimmed by 1 base and 2 bases, with 9 bases remaining between them. The CDR3 region has the DNA TGCGCCAGCAGCTTGTATACATCACAAGAGACCCAGTACTTC. It specifies CASSLYTSQETQYF.

About this clone itself: At one of its ends the junction is not consistent with the germline gene, which may arise from a read error. The V call is TRBV18, the J call TRBJ2-2; 10 positions match TRBD2. The CDR3 extends over 16 amino acids. CDR1 is KGHSH and CDR2 is LQKENI in the germline V gene. CDR3 in amino acids: CASAPSLAGVSGELFF. The CDR3 DNA is TGTGCCAGCGCACCCAGTCTAGCGGGAGTCTCCGGGGAGCTGTTTTTT. The whole variable domain, remainder taken from reference TRBV18 and TRBJ2-2, is NAGVMQNPRHLVRRRGQEARLRCSPMKGHSHVYWYRQLPEEGLKFMVYLQKENIIDESGMPKERFSAEFPKEGPSILRIQQVVRGDSAAYFCASAPSLAGVSGELFFGEGSRLTVL.

V is TRBV3-1 (or the pseudogene TRBV3-2) and J is TRBJ2-2; D uncertain. The CDR3 runs to 15 residues. With 3 bases removed from V and 0 bases from J, the gap between germline ends came to 8 bases. Germline CDR1 reads LGHDT; CDR2 reads YNNKEL (reference sequence). The DNA for the CDR3 is TGTGCCAGCAGCCACTTCGAGCCGAACACCGGGGAGCTGTTTTTT. Translating gives CASSHFEPNTGELFF.

CDR3 DNA: TGTGCCAGTAGTATACAAACAGAATTCTCTAACTATGGCTACACCTTC. Protein: CASSIQTEFSNYGYTF. The chain is built from TRBV19 and TRBJ1-2; D unclear. Germline V CDR1 and CDR2: LNHDA, SQIVND (reference sequence). The CDR3 runs 16 residues. V gave up 2 bases and J gave up 0 bases, with 13 bases separating them.

V and J are TRBV25-1 and TRBJ1-1; no clear D. Germline CDR1 MGHDK, CDR2 SYGVNS. There are 11 residues in the CDR3. Trimming pared 5 bases from V and 7 bases from J, leaving 8 bases between. CDR3 coding DNA: TGTGCCAGCAGTACGGGATATGAAGCTTTCTTT. It codes for CASSTGYEAFF.